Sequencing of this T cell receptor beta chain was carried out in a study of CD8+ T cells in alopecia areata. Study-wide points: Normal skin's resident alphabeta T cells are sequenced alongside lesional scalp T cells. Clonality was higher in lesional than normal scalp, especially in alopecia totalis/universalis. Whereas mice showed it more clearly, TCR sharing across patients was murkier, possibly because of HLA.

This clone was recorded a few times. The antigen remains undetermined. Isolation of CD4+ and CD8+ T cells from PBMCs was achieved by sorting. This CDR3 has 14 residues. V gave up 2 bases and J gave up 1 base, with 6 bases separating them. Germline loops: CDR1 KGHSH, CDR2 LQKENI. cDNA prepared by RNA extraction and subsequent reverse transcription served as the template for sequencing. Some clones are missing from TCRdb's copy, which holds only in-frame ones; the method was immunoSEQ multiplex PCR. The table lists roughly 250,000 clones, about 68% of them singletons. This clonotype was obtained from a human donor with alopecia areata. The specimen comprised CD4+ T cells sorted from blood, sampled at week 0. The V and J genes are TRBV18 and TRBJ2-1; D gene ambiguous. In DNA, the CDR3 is TGTGCCAGCTCACCAGGGGAATCCTACAATGAGCAGTTCTTC. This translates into CASSPGESYNEQFF.